The clone carrying this T cell receptor beta chain came up a few times. Method: immunoSEQ multiplex PCR; TCRdb's copy keeps in-frame clones and lacks some. The repertoire holds approximately 180,000 clones, 76% seen once, with about a sixth in the top ten. This record comes from a study of blood T cell repertoires in COVID-19. Study summary: Samples came from the United States, Italy and Spain, spanning acute and convalescent COVID-19.

Trimming shortened V by 5 bases and J by 0 bases, and 11 bases separated the two germline ends. This CDR3 has 15 amino acids. The germline V gene has CDR1 MDHEN and CDR2 SYDVKM. Donors were grouped by their self-reported clinical history. Sequencing used PBMCs or T cells enriched from blood (not recorded which). This sequence originates from a woman aged 50 to 65 with acute COVID-19. The chain carries TRBV28 and TRBJ1-5; D gene unclear. CDR3 DNA: TGTGCCAGCAGTCATACCGCGTCTAGCAATCAGCCCCAGCATTTT. This encodes CASSHTASSNQPQHF.